A single sample is the source of the 15 T cell receptor beta chains below, sequenced in a study of shared clonotypes between healthy human individuals. Repertoires were generated with immunoSEQ multiplex PCR, while TCRdb's copy carries only in-frame clones and drops some. The sample lists millions of clones, 85% to 95% seen once, with about 0.13% in the top ten. Sequencing was done on a sample of naive CD4+ T cells sorted from blood. Subset of the sample: CD45RA+ positively selected. Receptors were obtained from a man aged 18 to 35 in good health.

The V call is TRBV6-1, the J call TRBJ2-3; D not resolved. V lost 3 bases to trimming and J lost 5 bases, with 9 bases between them. The CDR3 spans 13 residues. CDR1 MNHNS and CDR2 SASEGT come from the germline V gene. The CDR3, as DNA: TGTGCCAGCAGTGATCCCGGTAGAGATACGCAGTATTTT. This translates into CASSDPGRDTQYF.

This rearrangement joins TRBV2 to TRBJ1-1, with 7 nucleotides matching TRBD1. Trimming cost V 8 bases and J 4 bases; bases outside gene matches: 10. This CDR3 is built from 14 residues. In germline, CDR1 is SNHLY, CDR2 FYNNEI. CDR3 region: CASSNDRVSTEAFF. The CDR3 DNA is TGTGCCAGCTCTAACGACAGGGTAAGCACTGAAGCTTTCTTT.

The rearrangement uses TRBV11-1 and TRBJ2-7; D not resolved. CDR1 is SGHAT and CDR2 is FQDESV in the germline V gene (reference sequence). This CDR3 comprises 14 residues. V was trimmed by 5 bases and J by 1 base, leaving 12 bases between them. The CDR3 protein is CASSRETGSYEQYF. Here the CDR3 DNA reads TGTGCCAGCAGCCGAGAGACTGGATCCTACGAGCAGTACTTC.

The CDR3 sequence: CASSLAGTGAYYGYTF. CDR3 DNA sequence: TGTGCCAGCAGCTTAGCCGGGACAGGGGCTTATTATGGCTACACCTTC. This rearrangement joins TRBV11-2 to TRBJ1-2; the match to TRBD1 covers 10 bases. The germline V gene has CDR1 SGHAT and CDR2 FQNNGV. The V segment lost 1 base and the J segment 5 bases; nucleotides outside the gene matches: 7. This CDR3 comprises 16 residues.

The chain couples TRBV11-2 to TRBJ2-7; possibly TRBD2 for D (6 bases). The germline CDR1 and CDR2 sequences are SGHAT and FQNNGV. Trimming stripped 0 bases from V and 4 bases from J, with 13 bases between. CDR3 length equals 15 residues. CDR3 region: CASSLDGTAPYEQYF. In DNA, the CDR3 is TGTGCCAGCAGCTTAGATGGGACTGCTCCTTACGAGCAGTACTTC. Looking up the rest from reference TRBV11-2 and TRBJ2-7 gives the full variable domain: EAGVAQSPRYKIIEKRQSVAFWCNPISGHATLYWYQQILGQGPKLLIQFQNNGVVDDSQLPKDRFSAERLKGVDSTLKIQPAKLEDSAVYLCASSLDGTAPYEQYFGPGTRLTVT.

With regard to this clone: This CDR3 is also generated by other DNA sequences in the sample. CDR3 bases: TGTGCCATCAGTGAGAAGGGAATGAACACTGAAGCTTTCTTT. This codes for CAISEKGMNTEAFF. The rearrangement links TRBV10-3 to TRBJ1-1; D uncertain. The germline V gene has CDR1 ENHRY and CDR2 SYGVKD. V was pared by 2 bases and J by 0 bases, with 7 bases between. The CDR3 is 14 amino acids.

The V and J genes are TRBV18 and TRBJ2-7; possibly TRBD1 for D (6 bases). CDR1 is KGHSH, CDR2 LQKENI, per germline. The ends were cut back, 3 bases at V and 4 bases at J, with 22 bases in the middle. This CDR3 region has 17 residues. CDR3 loop: CASSPPSALGAIYEQYF. CDR3 bases: TGTGCCAGCTCACCCCCCTCTGCGTTGGGGGCGATATACGAGCAGTACTTC.

This sequence joins TRBV6-6 and TRBJ1-2; D possibly corresponds to TRBD1 (5 bases). Trimming took 0 bases from V and 6 from J, leaving 17 bases between them. This CDR3 region has 16 residues. Germline CDR1 is MNHNY and CDR2 is SVGAGI (reference sequence). The CDR3 sequence: CASSYSKDSLRDGYTF. For the CDR3, the DNA is TGTGCCAGCAGTTACTCGAAAGACAGCCTCAGGGATGGCTACACCTTC.

Concerning this clone: Different DNA sequences within this sample yield the same CDR3. The chain is built from TRBV29-1 and TRBJ2-7; no definite D call. V lost 4 bases, J lost 0 bases, and 4 bases lay in between. The CDR3 consists of 11 residues. Looked up from germline, CDR1 is SQVTM and CDR2 is ANQGSEA. The CDR3 loop is CSVVGSYEQYF. CDR3 nucleotide sequence: TGCAGCGTTGTAGGCTCCTACGAGCAGTACTTC.

In the case of this clone: Other nucleotide sequences from this sample produce the same CDR3. V usage is TRBV29-1 and J usage is TRBJ1-2; D gene unclear. CDR3 length: 10 amino acids. Germline V gives CDR1 SQVTM, CDR2 ANQGSEA. V was shortened by 4 bases and J by 6 bases, with 6 bases between the two germline ends. The DNA for the CDR3 is TGCAGCGTTGCTGGGGATGGCTACACCTTC. The encoded protein is CSVAGDGYTF.

The chain joins TRBV6-5 to TRBJ1-1; D might be TRBD1 (5 bases). This CDR3 spans 14 amino acids. V lost 5 bases and J lost 3, with 13 bases in between. Germline V lookup: CDR1 MNHEY, CDR2 SVGAGI. CDR3 sequence (DNA): TGTGCCAGCAGTCCCGGGGCCAGGTACACTGAAGCTTTCTTT. Translation: CASSPGARYTEAFF.

This clone turned up a few times. The rearrangement uses TRBV20-1 and TRBJ2-5; D unclear. The assigned J gene may be wrong: the sequence end matches TRBJ2-7 better. Germline-derived CDR1 and CDR2 are DFQATT and SNEGSKA (reference sequence). CDR3 length: 11 amino acids. CDR3 amino acids: CSAINPNEQYF. CDR3 in DNA: TGCAGTGCTATCAACCCCAACGAGCAGTACTTC.

The rearrangement links TRBV10-1 to TRBJ2-3, with D possibly TRBD2 on 7 matching bases. The CDR3 consists of 16 residues. The germline V gene has CDR1 WNHNN and CDR2 SYGVQD (reference sequence). The V end was cut by 6 bases, the J end by 1 base, with 17 bases between. CDR3 residues: CASSPPGRGGTDTQYF. CDR3 nucleotide sequence: TGCGCCAGCAGCCCCCCGGGGAGGGGGGGCACAGATACGCAGTATTTT.

This clone was detected only once. The gene calls are TRBV10-3 and TRBJ2-5; 14 bases fit TRBD2. Germline V gene data show CDR1 as ENHRY and CDR2 as SYGVKD. The CDR3 has 15 residues. With V trimmed by 6 bases and J by 5 bases, 5 bases remained unmatched. CDR3 bases: TGTGCCATCAGCCAGACTAGCGGGGGGGGTGAGACCCAGTACTTC. Its translation is CAISQTSGGGETQYF.

The chain links TRBV4-1 to TRBJ2-2; D is tentatively TRBD1 or TRBD2 (5 bases each). This CDR3 is built from 14 residues. Trimming took 5 bases from V and 6 from J, leaving 13 bases between them. CDR1 and CDR2 from the germline V gene are MGHRA and YSYEKL. Here the CDR3 DNA reads TGCGCCAGCAGCTGGGGGTCTAGCCCCGGGGAGCTGTTTTTT. It yields the protein CASSWGSSPGELFF.